Presented here are 32 T cell receptor beta chains from one specimen sequenced in a study of blood T cell repertoires in COVID-19 (TCRdb year 2020). The library relied on the immunoSEQ multiplex PCR assay. The table was pulled from immuneACCESS by TCRdb, which kept in-frame rearrangements only. Such tables lose some clones; where checked, under half of the loss comes from unresolved V genes, and the rest has no known cause. For this sample the table gives some 100,000 clones, of which 82% were detected only once. About 7% of the sample is held by the ten biggest clonotypes. What was sequenced was peripheral blood. The source is a man aged 45-60 years with active or convalescent COVID-19.

The chain combines TRBV5-1 with TRBJ2-1; TRBD2 matches 8 bases. Per the germline V gene, CDR1 is SGHRS and CDR2 is YFSETQ. J gave up 0 bases and V 5 bases, and 4 bases lay outside the gene matches. CDR3 length: 15 residues. CDR3 in amino acids: CASSPGGSSYNEQFF. The CDR3 coding sequence is TGCGCCAGCAGTCCGGGGGGGAGCTCCTACAATGAGCAGTTCTTC.

There are a few counts of this clone. The chain joins TRBV27 to TRBJ2-7, with 8 bases that match TRBD1. The CDR3 contains 14 residues. Unmatched junction bases numbered 4, after V lost 5 bases and J lost 1 base. Germline V gene data show CDR1 as MNHEY and CDR2 as SMNVEV (reference sequence). CDR3 sequence reads: CASSNRGSSYEQYF. Here the CDR3 DNA reads TGTGCCAGCAGTAACAGGGGGTCGTCCTACGAGCAGTACTTC.

The chain uses TRBV5-1 and TRBJ1-5; 11 positions match TRBD1. Germline lookup yields CDR1 SGHRS and CDR2 YFSETQ. The CDR3 is 14 residues long. Losses at the gene ends were 4 bases for V and 7 bases for J; bases not matched to a gene: 4. This CDR3 is CASSPGQGAQPQHF. The CDR3 bases are TGCGCCAGCAGCCCTGGACAGGGGGCCCAGCCCCAGCATTTT.

The gene calls are TRBV5-4 and TRBJ2-7; 7 bases align to TRBD1. The CDR3 length is 13 residues. V lost 4 bases and J lost 2; bases outside the gene matches: 3. Looked up from germline, CDR1 is SGHNT and CDR2 is YYREEE (reference sequence). The CDR3 is CASSPDRAYEQYF. The CDR3 DNA reads TGTGCCAGCAGCCCCGACAGGGCCTACGAGCAGTACTTC.

This chain joins TRBV5-1 and TRBJ2-5; the match to TRBD1 covers 11 bases. Germline values: CDR1 SGHRS, CDR2 YFSETQ. The CDR3 runs to 16 residues. The ends lost 4 bases at V and 1 base at J; junction bases unmatched: 6. The CDR3 DNA is TGCGCCAGCAGCCTAGGGGGACAGGGGGTCCAAGAGACCCAGTACTTC. Translated: CASSLGGQGVQETQYF.

J is TRBJ2-3 and V is TRBV5-8; D is unresolved. The germline V and J ends were trimmed by 1 base and 0 bases, with 9 bases remaining between them. Germline CDR1 SGHTS, CDR2 YDEGEE. The CDR3 runs to 15 residues. CDR3: CASSLTALSTDTQYF. The CDR3 DNA sequence: TGTGCCAGCAGCTTGACTGCATTAAGCACAGATACGCAGTATTTT.

CDR3 protein: CASSIVPGTGINTEAFF. In DNA form, the CDR3 reads TGTGCCAGTAGTATAGTTCCCGGGACAGGGATTAACACTGAAGCTTTCTTT. The chain combines TRBV19 with TRBJ1-1; TRBD1 matches 9 bases. This CDR3 is 17 amino acids long. The germline V gene encodes CDR1 LNHDA and CDR2 SQIVND (reference sequence). V was pared by 1 base and J by 2 bases, with 8 bases of the junction left unmatched.

V and J are TRBV3-1 (or the pseudogene TRBV3-2) and TRBJ1-3; D gene unclear. Germline V CDR1 and CDR2: LGHDT, YNNKEL (reference sequence). The CDR3 extends over 16 amino acids. Trimming cost V 0 bases and J 0 bases, with 9 bases left between them. CDR3 residues: CASSQDGKSSGNTIYF. CDR3 sequence (DNA): TGTGCCAGCAGCCAAGACGGTAAAAGCTCTGGAAACACCATATATTTT.

This chain connects TRBV27 to TRBJ1-1; 8 nucleotides align to TRBD1. V lost 3 bases and J lost 5; bases outside the gene matches: 5. The CDR3 length is 14 residues. CDR1 and CDR2 from the germline V gene are MNHEY and SMNVEV (reference sequence). This CDR3 reads CASSFARTGTEAFF. CDR3 coding DNA: TGTGCCAGCAGTTTCGCCCGGACAGGGACTGAAGCTTTCTTT.

The chain uses TRBV6-1 and TRBJ1-4; tentatively, D is TRBD1 (5 bases). This CDR3 spans 14 amino acids. Germline values: CDR1 MNHNS, CDR2 SASEGT. The V and J ends lost 1 base and 7 bases respectively, with 10 bases between them. Here the CDR3 DNA reads TGTGCCAGCAGTGAAGGGCAGGGCGGTGAAAAACTGTTTTTT. Protein product: CASSEGQGGEKLFF.

The chain is built from TRBV5-8 and TRBJ2-7; 7 positions agree with TRBD2. Unmatched junction bases numbered 20, after V lost 7 bases and J lost 4 bases. From germline, CDR1 is SGHTS and CDR2 YDEGEE. This CDR3 is built from 17 residues. The CDR3 sequence is CASPLGFLLARRYEQYF. The CDR3 DNA sequence: TGTGCCAGCCCCCTCGGGTTCCTACTAGCGCGACGGTACGAGCAGTACTTC.

This clone was counted only a few times. This chain uses TRBV10-2 with TRBJ2-2; D remains unclear. The CDR3 sequence is 14 residues long. V shed 2 bases and J shed 1 base, with 5 bases lying between them. Germline V CDR1 and CDR2: WSHSY, SAAADI. CDR3 nucleotides: TGCGCCAGCAGTGAGGGGCAGAACACCGGGGAGCTGTTTTTT. Translating it yields CASSEGQNTGELFF.

This clone was detected a few times. The chain employs TRBV27 and TRBJ1-1; tentatively, D is TRBD1 (6 bases). CDR3 length equals 13 residues. V lost 2 bases and J lost 7, with 11 bases in between. Germline assignment: CDR1 MNHEY and CDR2 SMNVEV (reference sequence). The CDR3 region has the DNA TGTGCCAGCAGTTTAGGGGGGGCAGGTGAAGCTTTCTTT. Protein sequence: CASSLGGAGEAFF.

The CDR3 coding sequence is TGCGCCAGCAGCTTGGGCAGTAATGAAAAACTGTTTTTT. Translating gives CASSLGSNEKLFF. The gene calls are TRBV5-1 and TRBJ1-4; D uncertain. The CDR3 covers 13 residues. Trimming stripped 0 bases from V and 4 bases from J, with 4 bases between. In germline, CDR1 is SGHRS, CDR2 YFSETQ.

The chain is built from TRBV28 and TRBJ1-2; 10 positions match TRBD1. The CDR3 is made up of 14 amino acids. Trimming took 6 bases from V and 5 from J; bases not matched to a gene: 6. Germline V CDR1 and CDR2: MDHEN, SYDVKM. The CDR3 here is CASSWGQGQYGYTF. The DNA for the CDR3 is TGTGCCAGCAGCTGGGGACAGGGGCAGTATGGCTACACCTTC.

This clone was observed a few times. The rearrangement joins TRBV5-1 to TRBJ1-2; no firm D call. The germline V gene has CDR1 SGHRS and CDR2 YFSETQ. Trimming stripped 4 bases from V and 7 bases from J, with 14 bases between. This CDR3 contains 13 residues. CDR3 residues: CASSERGSSGYTF. DNA for the CDR3: TGCGCCAGCAGCGAGAGAGGGTCCTCTGGCTACACCTTC. The full variable domain, its missing parts supplied by reference TRBV5-1 and TRBJ1-2, is KAGVTQTPRYLIKTRGQQVTLSCSPISGHRSVSWYQQTPGQGLQFLFEYFSETQRNKGNFPGRFSGRQFSNSRSEMNVSTLELGDSALYLCASSERGSSGYTFGSGTRLTVV.

This clone was seen only once. The rearrangement joins TRBV9 to TRBJ1-5; 7 bases match TRBD1. The junction had 5 bases not matched to a gene; V was cut back by 0 bases and J by 5 bases. CDR1 is SGDLS, CDR2 YYNGEE, per germline. The CDR3 sequence is 15 residues long. The CDR3 region is CASSVGWTGDQPQHF. Here the CDR3 DNA reads TGTGCCAGCAGCGTAGGTTGGACAGGAGATCAGCCCCAGCATTTT.

In DNA form, the CDR3 reads TGTGCGGTAATGAGCGGGGGTTCGCAGTATTTT. It is translated as CAVMSGGSQYF. This chain links TRBV30 with TRBJ2-3; 8 bases agree with TRBD2. This CDR3 is 11 amino acids long. The germline V gene has CDR1 GTSNPN and CDR2 SVGIG (reference sequence).

This clone came up a few times. This rearrangement joins TRBV28 to TRBJ2-3; 11 nucleotides align to TRBD2. Germline CDR1 reads MDHEN; CDR2 reads SYDVKM. The CDR3 is 17 amino acids. V shed 5 bases and J 1 base; nucleotides not matched to a gene: 8. CDR3 nucleotides: TGTGCCAGCAGTGATTGGACTAGCGGGTTCCGCACAGATACGCAGTATTTT. It encodes CASSDWTSGFRTDTQYF. Combining the CDR3 with reference TRBV28 and TRBJ2-3 gives the whole variable domain DVKVTQSSRYLVKRTGEKVFLECVQDMDHENMFWYRQDPGLGLRLIYFSYDVKMKEKGDIPEGYSVSREKKERFSLILESASTNQTSMYLCASSDWTSGFRTDTQYFGPGTRLTVL.

This chain links TRBV10-3 with TRBJ2-7; D uncertain. CDR1 and CDR2 (germline): ENHRY, SYGVKD. The CDR3 spans 12 residues. The V and J ends lost 0 bases and 6 bases respectively, with 6 bases between them. CDR3 bases: TGTGCCATCAGTGAGTCAGAGCTCGAGCAGTACGTC. The encoded protein is CAISESELEQYV.

In nucleotides, the CDR3 is TGTGCCAGCAGTGTATCGGGTTCCTACGAGCAGTACTTC. Its translation: CASSVSGSYEQYF. This rearrangement joins TRBV2 to TRBJ2-7; D is uncertain. Per the germline V gene, CDR1 is SNHLY and CDR2 is FYNNEI. The CDR3 consists of 13 residues. V was shortened by 4 bases and J by 1 base, with 8 bases between the two germline ends. The whole variable domain, filled in from reference TRBV2 and TRBJ2-7, reads EPEVTQTPSHQVTQMGQEVILRCVPISNHLYFYWYRQILGQKVEFLVSFYNNEISEKSEIFDDQFSVERPDGSNFTLKIRSTKLEDSAMYFCASSVSGSYEQYFGPGTRLTVT.

V gene TRBV7-9 combines with J gene TRBJ1-4; D is ambiguous. CDR3 length: 13 amino acids. V lost 1 base to trimming and J lost 5 bases, with 5 bases between them. CDR1 and CDR2 from the germline V gene are SEHNR and FQNEAQ (reference sequence). This CDR3 is CASSLGRNEKLFF. Written as DNA, the CDR3 is TGTGCCAGCAGCTTAGGGAGGAATGAAAAACTGTTTTTT.

The count of this clone is one. V and J are TRBV5-1 and TRBJ2-7; D call uncertain. V lost 4 bases and J lost 0, with 11 bases in between. Germline CDR1 is SGHRS and CDR2 is YFSETQ. This CDR3 spans 14 amino acids. This chain's CDR3 is CASSPRATSYEQYF. The CDR3 DNA is TGCGCCAGCAGCCCTCGCGCTACCTCCTACGAGCAGTACTTC. The full variable domain, completed using reference TRBV5-1 and TRBJ2-7, is KAGVTQTPRYLIKTRGQQVTLSCSPISGHRSVSWYQQTPGQGLQFLFEYFSETQRNKGNFPGRFSGRQFSNSRSEMNVSTLELGDSALYLCASSPRATSYEQYFGPGTRLTVT.

V gene TRBV28 combines with J gene TRBJ1-1; D is unclear. V was shortened by 4 bases and J by 0 bases, with 18 bases between the two germline ends. This CDR3 comprises 17 residues. Looked up from germline, CDR1 is MDHEN and CDR2 is SYDVKM. The CDR3, as DNA: TGTGCCAGCAGTTCATCGTTTCCGACAACCATGAACACTGAAGCTTTCTTT. The encoded protein is CASSSSFPTTMNTEAFF.

The genes are TRBV2 and TRBJ2-2, with 7 positions matching TRBD1. The CDR3 sequence is 15 residues long. Trimming removed 4 bases from V and 0 bases from J; junction bases left unmatched: 2. Germline values: CDR1 SNHLY, CDR2 FYNNEI. CDR3: CASSGGQANTGELFF. CDR3 DNA sequence: TGTGCCAGCAGTGGTGGACAGGCGAACACCGGGGAGCTGTTTTTT.

The chain carries TRBV7-8 and TRBJ1-5; TRBD1 matches at 9 bases. There are 15 residues in the CDR3. The ends lost 6 bases at V and 3 bases at J; junction bases unmatched: 6. Germline V lookup: CDR1 SGHVS, CDR2 FQNEAQ. The CDR3 sequence is CASSRTGDVNQPQHF. The CDR3 DNA is TGTGCCAGCAGTCGGACAGGGGATGTCAATCAGCCCCAGCATTTT.

The V call is TRBV5-1, the J call TRBJ2-1; D is possibly TRBD1 (5 bases). V gave up 5 bases and J gave up 0 bases, with 15 bases separating them. The germline gives CDR1 SGHRS, CDR2 YFSETQ. The CDR3 spans 16 residues. The CDR3 DNA sequence: TGCGCCAGCAGGACGACAGCTCTGAGCTCCTACAATGAGCAGTTCTTC. Translating gives CASRTTALSSYNEQFF.

This chain connects TRBV7-2 to TRBJ2-7, with TRBD2 matching 10 bases. Germline CDR1 reads SGHTA; CDR2 reads FQGNSA. The CDR3 extends over 14 amino acids. V gave up 4 bases and J gave up 4 bases; unmatched junction bases: 4. CDR3 sequence: CASSSAGGPYEQYF. CDR3 DNA sequence: TGTGCCAGCAGCTCAGCGGGGGGGCCGTACGAGCAGTACTTC.

CDR3 nucleotide sequence: TGTGCCAGCAGTTCACCGGGACTTGAAGAGACCCAGTACTTC. It codes for CASSSPGLEETQYF. This rearrangement joins TRBV28 to TRBJ2-5, with D possibly being TRBD2 (6 bases). The V gene lost 4 bases and the J gene lost 3 bases, with 12 bases spanning the gap. CDR3 length: 14 residues. The germline gives CDR1 MDHEN, CDR2 SYDVKM. Filled out from reference TRBV28 and TRBJ2-5, the complete variable domain reads DVKVTQSSRYLVKRTGEKVFLECVQDMDHENMFWYRQDPGLGLRLIYFSYDVKMKEKGDIPEGYSVSREKKERFSLILESASTNQTSMYLCASSSPGLEETQYFGPGTRLLVL.

V gene TRBV19 combines with J gene TRBJ1-4; 7 nucleotides agree with TRBD1. The CDR3 is 14 residues long. V gave up 4 bases and J gave up 8 bases; unmatched junction bases: 7. Germline-derived CDR1 and CDR2 are LNHDA and SQIVND (reference sequence). CDR3 amino acids: CASSTSGGIEKLFF. CDR3 sequence (DNA): TGTGCCAGTAGTACTTCAGGGGGTATCGAAAAACTGTTTTTT. Full variable domain (rest looked up from reference TRBV19 and TRBJ1-4): DGGITQSPKYLFRKEGQNVTLSCEQNLNHDAMYWYRQDPGQGLRLIYYSQIVNDFQKGDIAEGYSVSREKKESFPLTVTSAQKNPTAFYLCASSTSGGIEKLFFGSGTQLSVL.

The V gene is TRBV19, the J gene TRBJ1-5; perhaps TRBD1 as D (6 bases). This CDR3 is 14 amino acids long. V was trimmed by 5 bases and J by 2 bases, leaving 10 bases between them. Germline V gene lookup returns CDR1 LNHDA and CDR2 SQIVND (reference sequence). CDR3 loop: CASSGAGGNQPQHF. DNA for the CDR3: TGTGCCAGTAGTGGGGCAGGGGGCAATCAGCCCCAGCATTTT. The variable domain in full, completed from reference TRBV19 and TRBJ1-5, reads DGGITQSPKYLFRKEGQNVTLSCEQNLNHDAMYWYRQDPGQGLRLIYYSQIVNDFQKGDIAEGYSVSREKKESFPLTVTSAQKNPTAFYLCASSGAGGNQPQHFGDGTRLSIL.

The rearrangement uses TRBV28 and TRBJ1-3; the D is unclear. V lost 2 bases and J lost 4, with 9 bases in between. This CDR3 contains 14 residues. Germline values: CDR1 MDHEN, CDR2 SYDVKM. The CDR3 loop is CASSLPAYGNTIYF. Written as DNA, the CDR3 is TGTGCCAGCAGTTTACCCGCGTACGGAAACACCATATATTTT.